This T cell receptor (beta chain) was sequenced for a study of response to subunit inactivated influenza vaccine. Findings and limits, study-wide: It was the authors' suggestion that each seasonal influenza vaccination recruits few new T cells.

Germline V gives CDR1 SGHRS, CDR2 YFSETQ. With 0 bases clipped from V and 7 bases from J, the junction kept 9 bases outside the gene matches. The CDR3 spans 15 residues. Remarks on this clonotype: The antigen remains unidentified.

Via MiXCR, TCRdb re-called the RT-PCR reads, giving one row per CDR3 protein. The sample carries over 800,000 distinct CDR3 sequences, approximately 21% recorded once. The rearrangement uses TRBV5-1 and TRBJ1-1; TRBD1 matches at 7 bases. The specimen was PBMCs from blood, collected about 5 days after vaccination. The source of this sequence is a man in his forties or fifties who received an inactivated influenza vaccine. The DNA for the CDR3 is TGCGCCAGCAGCTTGGTCTCGAACCAGGGGGTTGAAGCTTTCTTT. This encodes CASSLVSNQGVEAFF.